Below, 26 T cell receptor beta chains from the same sample are listed, as sequenced in a study. TCRdb recomputed calls from the 5' RACE reads with MiXCR, one row per CDR3 protein. Of 35,000 to 55,000 distinct CDR3 sequences listed, about a fifth are singletons. Cells sorted as Tregs were CD4+, CD25+ and CD127-/low. The sample consisted of Tregs sorted from a lymph node. These TCRs come from a female donor with breast cancer.

CDR3: CASSQEIRYTEAFF. DNA of the CDR3: TGCGCCAGCAGCCAAGAGATACGGTACACTGAAGCTTTCTTT. This chain connects TRBV4-1 to TRBJ1-1, with D hard to call. The ends were cut back, 0 bases at V and 3 bases at J, with 8 bases in the middle. The CDR3 extends over 14 amino acids. Germline V lookup: CDR1 MGHRA, CDR2 YSYEKL.

As regards this clonotype: A single base separates this from a much larger clone, so it may be a read error. V is TRBV20-1 and J is TRBJ1-2; 7 bases line up with TRBD1. The CDR3 totals 14 residues. CDR1 DFQATT and CDR2 SNEGSKA come from the germline V gene (reference sequence). CDR3 sequence (DNA): TGCGGTGCTAATTACAGGGGCGCTAACTATGGCTACACCTTC. It yields the protein CGANYRGANYGYTF.

The chain uses TRBV12-3 or TRBV12-4 and TRBJ2-5, with D possibly matching TRBD1 (6 bases). The CDR3 has 13 amino acids. Trimming stripped 3 bases from V and 5 bases from J, with 10 bases between. For the CDR3, the DNA is TGTGCCAGCAGTTTTACAGGGTACGAGACCCAGTACTTC. Its protein product is CASSFTGYETQYF.

Regarding this clonotype: A read error may account for a junction end that differs from germline. The genes are TRBV28 and TRBJ1-3; D unclear. CDR3 length: 13 residues. Germline V gene data show CDR1 as MDHEN and CDR2 as SYDVKM. The DNA of the CDR3 is TGTGCCAGAAGTTTATGGTCTGGAAACACCATATATTTT. Its protein product is CARSLWSGNTIYF.

V and J are TRBV12-3 or TRBV12-4 and TRBJ2-7; D unresolved. V shed 5 bases and J shed 6 bases, with 11 bases lying between them. This CDR3 region has 12 residues. The CDR3 spells CASSRSPGEQYF. The CDR3 coding sequence is TGTGCCAGCAGTAGATCCCCGGGCGAGCAGTACTTC.

The V and J genes are TRBV5-1 and TRBJ1-2; unclear D gene. Germline V gene data show CDR1 as SGHRS and CDR2 as YFSETQ. V dropped 0 bases and J dropped 1 base, with 7 bases sitting between them. CDR3 length: 14 amino acids. The CDR3 coding sequence is TGCGCCAGCAGCTTGGGGCTGGATAACTATGGCTACACCTTC. Translating it yields CASSLGLDNYGYTF.

CDR3 loop: CATGTSGHNEQFF. CDR3 sequence (DNA): TGTGCCACCGGGACTAGCGGACACAATGAGCAGTTCTTC. The chain uses TRBV6-2 or TRBV6-3 and TRBJ2-1; TRBD2 matches at 11 bases. The V and J ends lost 10 bases and 5 bases, in that order; junction bases with no gene match: 4. CDR1 and CDR2 (germline): MNHEY, SVGEGT. The CDR3 extends over 13 amino acids.

About this clonotype: A read error may be the cause here, since a much bigger clone is one base away. The genes are TRBV20-1 and TRBJ2-7; D not certain. The V gene's germline CDR1 is DFQATT and CDR2 SNEGSKA (reference sequence). The CDR3 sequence is 15 residues long. Trimming left V 0 bases short and J 0 bases short, with 12 bases between. This CDR3 is CSARDQTESSYEQYF. The CDR3 DNA reads TGCAGTGCTAGAGATCAAACGGAGAGCTCCTACGAGCAGTACTTC.

The sample holds many counts of this clonotype. The rearrangement links TRBV11-3 to TRBJ1-5, with a weak D call TRBD1 (5 bases). The length of the CDR3 is 18 residues. V was trimmed by 2 bases and J by 1 base, leaving 18 bases between them. Germline V lookup: CDR1 SGHNT, CDR2 YENEEA. The CDR3 nucleotides are TGTGCCAGCAGCTTATCGCGGGCAGGGAGTGAGAGCAATCAGCCCCAGCATTTT. Translating it yields CASSLSRAGSESNQPQHF.

This clonotype was observed at least ten times. The V and J genes are TRBV7-9 and TRBJ2-7, with D possibly TRBD1 on 6 matching bases. Germline loops: CDR1 SEHNR, CDR2 FQNEAQ (reference sequence). The CDR3 extends over 13 amino acids. V was clipped by 6 bases and J by 3 bases, with 12 bases between them. The CDR3 sequence: CASSYRVNYEQYF. CDR3 nucleotide sequence: TGTGCCAGCAGTTACAGGGTTAACTACGAGCAGTACTTC. The variable domain in full, completed from reference TRBV7-9 and TRBJ2-7, reads DTGVSQNPRHKITKRGQNVTFRCDPISEHNRLYWYRQTLGQGPEFLTYFQNEAQLEKSRLLSDRFSAERPKGSFSTLEIQRTEQGDSAMYLCASSYRVNYEQYFGPGTRLTVT.

As regards this clonotype: The missing conserved phenylalanine or tryptophan at the end of this CDR3 makes a read error likely. This chain connects TRBV20-1 to TRBJ2-3; D gene ambiguous. CDR3 length: 13 amino acids. CDR1 and CDR2 from the germline V gene are DFQATT and SNEGSKA (reference sequence). The CDR3 reads CSATVRGTDTQYL. Written as DNA, the CDR3 is TGCAGTGCTACCGTGCGAGGCACGGATACGCAGTATTTA.

Turning to this clonotype: This may arise from a read error, as a much more abundant clone is one base away. V is TRBV4-3 and J is TRBJ2-2; 10 bases fit TRBD1. J gave up 5 bases and V 5 bases, and 2 bases lay outside the gene matches. Per the germline V gene, CDR1 is LGHNA and CDR2 is YSLEER. This CDR3 comprises 14 residues. CDR3 nucleotide sequence: TGCGCCAGCAGCTGGACAGGGGGGACCGGGGAGCTGTTTTTT. It yields the protein CASSWTGGTGELFF.

V and J are TRBV7-9 and TRBJ1-4; 7 bases line up with TRBD1. V gave up 4 bases and J gave up 8 bases; unmatched junction bases: 10. The germline gives CDR1 SEHNR, CDR2 FQNEAQ (reference sequence). The CDR3 has 15 residues. CDR3 region: CASSSPGQFPEKLFF. CDR3 coding DNA: TGTGCCAGCAGCTCGCCGGGACAGTTCCCCGAAAAACTGTTTTTT. The whole variable domain, filled in from reference TRBV7-9 and TRBJ1-4, reads DTGVSQNPRHKITKRGQNVTFRCDPISEHNRLYWYRQTLGQGPEFLTYFQNEAQLEKSRLLSDRFSAERPKGSFSTLEIQRTEQGDSAMYLCASSSPGQFPEKLFFGSGTQLSVL.

This clonotype was seen only once. The rearrangement uses TRBV9 and TRBJ2-5; TRBD2 might be the D (6 bases). Trimming shortened V by 0 bases and J by 5 bases, and 11 bases separated the two germline ends. Germline V CDR1 and CDR2: SGDLS, YYNGEE. The CDR3 covers 14 residues. The CDR3 loop is CASSVDGSRETQYF. Written as DNA, the CDR3 is TGTGCCAGCAGCGTAGACGGGAGTCGCGAGACCCAGTACTTC.

Comment on this clonotype: Possible read error: a much larger clone is one base away. The V call is TRBV5-1, the J call TRBJ2-5; D ambiguous. The V gene lost 7 bases and the J gene lost 5 bases, with 12 bases spanning the gap. The V gene's germline CDR1 is SGHRS and CDR2 YFSETQ. The CDR3 is 12 amino acids. CDR3 in amino acids: CASGRSAETQYF. The CDR3 DNA follows: TGCGCCAGCGGAAGGAGTGCCGAGACCCAGTACTTC. The whole variable domain, remainder taken from reference TRBV5-1 and TRBJ2-5, is KAGVTQTPRYLIKTRGQQVTLSCSPISGHRSVSWYQQTPGQGLQFLFEYFSETQRNKGNFPGRFSGRQFSNSRSEMNVSTLELGDSALYLCASGRSAETQYFGPGTRLLVL.

Many counts were recorded for this clonotype. Relative to the germline gene, one junction end is altered; a read error may explain this. The chain combines TRBV3-1 with TRBJ2-7; D remains unclear. The CDR3 is made up of 11 amino acids. The germline gives CDR1 LGHDT, CDR2 YNNKEL (reference sequence). Here the CDR3 reads CANSLGYEQYF. The CDR3, as DNA: TGTGCCAACAGCCTAGGTTACGAGCAGTACTTC.

This clonotype was counted ten times or more. V usage is TRBV20-1 and J usage is TRBJ1-1, with a weak D call TRBD1 (6 bases). Germline lookup yields CDR1 DFQATT and CDR2 SNEGSKA (reference sequence). V gave up 6 bases and J gave up 4 bases, with 15 bases separating them. The CDR3 loop spans 13 amino acids. In DNA form, the CDR3 reads TGCAGTGCCGCGACAGGAGAAGGCACTGAAGCTTTCTTT. Translating gives CSAATGEGTEAFF.

This clonotype has a count of ten or more. The rearrangement uses TRBV18 and TRBJ2-3, with unresolved D. Germline V gives CDR1 KGHSH, CDR2 LQKENI. Trimming took off 2 bases at V and 0 bases at J, with 6 bases between the two ends. The length of the CDR3 is 14 residues. The CDR3 sequence: CASSPTKSTDTQYF. CDR3 nucleotides: TGTGCCAGCTCACCAACAAAAAGCACAGATACGCAGTATTTT.

This clonotype has at least ten counts. The V and J genes are TRBV7-2 and TRBJ2-3; D may be TRBD1 (6 bases). Trimming cost V 2 bases and J 5 bases, with 11 bases left between them. Germline lookup yields CDR1 SGHTA and CDR2 FQGNSA. This CDR3 is built from 14 residues. The CDR3: CASSLRGSGDTQYF. The CDR3 region has the DNA TGTGCCAGCAGCTTAAGGGGGAGTGGAGATACGCAGTATTTT.

This clonotype showed up just a few times. At one boundary the junction diverges from the germline segment, which might be a read error. The chain is built from TRBV4-2 and TRBJ1-5; D remains ambiguous. This CDR3 spans 13 amino acids. Germline lookup yields CDR1 LGHNA and CDR2 YNFKEQ. CDR3: CANSGGPDQPQHF. In DNA, the CDR3 is TGTGCCAACAGCGGAGGTCCCGATCAGCCCCAGCATTTT.

The chain couples TRBV14 to TRBJ1-1; possibly TRBD1 for D (5 bases). From germline, CDR1 is SGHDN and CDR2 FVKESK. This CDR3 is built from 14 residues. The ends were cut back, 2 bases at V and 8 bases at J, with 15 bases in the middle. CDR3 coding DNA: TGTGCCAGCAGCCAAAGATTGGGGGGGACCGAAGCTTTCTTT. It specifies CASSQRLGGTEAFF.

This clonotype was counted many times. The gene calls are TRBV25-1 and TRBJ1-1; D may be TRBD1 (5 bases). CDR1 is MGHDK and CDR2 is SYGVNS in the germline V gene. The ends were cut back, 5 bases at V and 1 base at J, with 14 bases in the middle. CDR3 length: 15 residues. The CDR3 nucleotides are TGTGCCAGCAGTTACCAAGGGACGCAGAACACTGAAGCTTTCTTT. Translating gives CASSYQGTQNTEAFF.

Points on this clonotype: This may be a read error: a much more frequent sequence differs by one nucleotide. The chain uses TRBV4-3 and TRBJ2-2, with 12 bases identical to TRBD2. Germline CDR1 is LGHNA and CDR2 is YSLEER. CDR3 length: 17 residues. As DNA, the CDR3 is TGCGCCAGCAGCCAAGACGGTCTAGCGGGAGGGACCGGGGAGCTGTGTTTT. This gives the protein CASSQDGLAGGTGELCF.

This clonotype was observed a handful of times. An end of the junction differs from the germline gene, which may be a read error. The rearrangement links TRBV2 to TRBJ1-1; D remains ambiguous. The length of the CDR3 is 12 residues. Germline CDR1 reads SNHLY; CDR2 reads FYNNEI. CDR3: CARSVGNTEAFF. The CDR3 DNA reads TGTGCCAGAAGTGTGGGGAACACTGAAGCTTTCTTT.

In its sample, this clonotype was seen a few times. The genes are TRBV7-3 and TRBJ2-1, with a tentative D call TRBD1 (6 bases). Trimming took 1 base from V and 7 from J, leaving 8 bases between them. Germline values: CDR1 SGHTA, CDR2 FQGTGA. CDR3 length: 13 residues. The CDR3 DNA sequence: TGTGCCAGCAGCTTAAAGGGGGAAAATGAGCAGTTCTTC. Amino acid sequence: CASSLKGENEQFF.

The sample holds many counts of this clonotype. The V and J genes are TRBV5-1 and TRBJ2-5; unclear D gene. Germline V gene lookup returns CDR1 SGHRS and CDR2 YFSETQ. Between the trimmed V and J ends, which lost 7 bases and 5 bases, there was a span of 15 bases. The CDR3 length is 13 residues. CDR3 bases: TGCGCCAGCGGTTCTGATCGAGTCGAGACCCAGTACTTC. The encoded protein is CASGSDRVETQYF.